Listed here is a single TCR beta chain. What it binds is not known. Genomic DNA was employed as the template in profiling TCR beta VDJ and CDR3. TCRdb processed the reads anew with MiXCR; each CDR3 protein has one entry. The table shows some 160,000 distinct CDR3 sequences, with less than 50% occurring only once. The source of the sample is a study of CD8+CD57+ T cells in acquired aplastic anemia. Study results and limitations: The same twenty-nine CD8+ CDR3 sequences occurred in patients and in controls.

Patients included in sequencing had previously demonstrated CD8+CD57+ cell expansion by flow cytometry. Germline V CDR1 and CDR2: PRHDT, FYEKMQ (reference sequence). Germline trimming cut 5 bases from V and 1 base from J; bases unmatched to any gene: 9. The CDR3 spans 16 residues. The receptor's source is a human donor with aplastic anemia. The sequenced sample consisted of sorted CD4+, CD8+, or CD8+CD57+ T cells (not recorded which) from PBMCs. This chain joins TRBV13 and TRBJ2-3; 7 bases map to TRBD2. Here the CDR3 reads CASSTEGSGGTDTQYF. The CDR3 bases are TGTGCCAGCAGCACCGAGGGAAGCGGGGGCACAGATACGCAGTATTTT.